The 16 T cell receptor beta chains below come from one sample, sequenced in a study of T cell repertoires in cytomegalovirus infection. MiXCR, run by TCRdb on the reads, gives a single entry per CDR3 protein. Of over 120,000 distinct CDR3 sequences listed, 32% are singletons. No antigens are known for them. Sequenced material: CD8+ T cells from cultured PBMCs, taken from culture after CMV antigen stimulation. All receptors derive from a human donor in good health (CMV status not recorded). Some clones in this sample may be carry-over from other donors' samples.

This clonotype has just a few counts. This chain links TRBV7-9 with TRBJ2-1, with D possibly being TRBD1 (5 bases). Germline CDR1 reads SEHNR; CDR2 reads FQNEAQ (reference sequence). Trimming removed 5 bases from V and 10 bases from J, with 12 bases in between. CDR3 size: 12 residues. Here the CDR3 DNA reads TGTGCCAGCAGCCTACAAGGGGTCGAGCAGTTCTTC. Its translation is CASSLQGVEQFF.

Only a few counts were recorded for this clonotype. The V gene is TRBV6-6, the J gene TRBJ2-7; D uncertain. The CDR3 sequence is 15 residues long. Germline values: CDR1 MNHNY, CDR2 SVGAGI (reference sequence). V lost 5 bases to trimming and J lost 3 bases, with 17 bases between them. CDR3 sequence: CASSDRALTHYEQYF. The CDR3 DNA reads TGTGCCAGCAGTGACCGGGCCCTAACCCACTACGAGCAGTACTTC.

The V and J genes are TRBV13 and TRBJ2-1, with D perhaps matching TRBD2 (6 bases). V lost 5 bases, J lost 7 bases, and 18 bases lay in between. The CDR3 is 15 amino acids. Germline CDR1 reads PRHDT; CDR2 reads FYEKMQ (reference sequence). The CDR3 protein is CASSPGTPSSNEQFF. The CDR3 DNA reads as TGTGCCAGCAGCCCCGGGACTCCCTCAAGTAATGAGCAGTTCTTC.

The chain combines TRBV7-2 with TRBJ1-5, with D maybe TRBD1 (6 bases). The CDR3 covers 20 residues. The germline V gene encodes CDR1 SGHTA and CDR2 FQGNSA. V lost 0 bases and J lost 2, with 23 bases in between. In DNA form, the CDR3 reads TGTGCCAGCAGCTTAGCGACTGGGACAAGGTCGTATAGTGGCAATCAGCCCCAGCATTTT. Translation gives CASSLATGTRSYSGNQPQHF.

The chain recombines TRBV24-1 with TRBJ1-3; D remains unclear. Germline CDR1 and CDR2: KGHDR and SFDVKD. V was cut by 2 bases and J by 3 bases, with 16 bases left in between. The CDR3 sequence is 17 residues long. The CDR3: CATSDSKGKYSGNTIYF. For the CDR3, the DNA is TGTGCCACCAGTGATTCTAAAGGGAAGTATAGTGGAAACACCATATATTTT.

This clonotype was counted only a few times. This chain uses TRBV11-2 with TRBJ2-1; D is undetermined. Germline V gene data show CDR1 as SGHAT and CDR2 as FQNNGV. There are 12 residues in the CDR3. V shed 2 bases and J shed 10 bases, with 9 bases lying between them. The CDR3 loop is CASSLSPLEQFF. In DNA, the CDR3 is TGTGCCAGCAGCTTATCCCCCCTCGAGCAGTTCTTC. The full variable domain, its missing parts supplied by reference TRBV11-2 and TRBJ2-1, is EAGVAQSPRYKIIEKRQSVAFWCNPISGHATLYWYQQILGQGPKLLIQFQNNGVVDDSQLPKDRFSAERLKGVDSTLKIQPAKLEDSAVYLCASSLSPLEQFFGPGTRLTVL.

The chain has TRBV20-1 and TRBJ2-2; 7 bases line up with TRBD2. The CDR3 sequence is 13 residues long. J gave up 6 bases and V 1 base, and 2 bases lay outside the gene matches. CDR1 and CDR2 (germline): DFQATT, SNEGSKA (reference sequence). The CDR3 loop is CSARGEGAGELFF. The CDR3 DNA follows: TGCAGTGCTAGAGGGGAGGGCGCCGGGGAGCTGTTTTTT.

J is TRBJ2-2 and V is TRBV12-3 or TRBV12-4, with D maybe TRBD1 (5 bases). Trimming shortened V by 3 bases and J by 6 bases, and 14 bases separated the two germline ends. This CDR3 is built from 15 residues. The DNA for the CDR3 is TGTGCCAGCAGTTTCGTTTCAGGGCCTGCCGGGGAGCTGTTTTTT. It specifies CASSFVSGPAGELFF.

In its sample, this clonotype was seen a few times. The chain has TRBV9 and TRBJ1-1, with D perhaps TRBD1 (5 bases). Looked up from germline, CDR1 is SGDLS and CDR2 is YYNGEE. This CDR3 comprises 15 residues. Between the trimmed V and J ends, which lost 4 bases and 6 bases, there was a span of 19 bases. DNA of the CDR3: TGTGCCAGCAGCCCTCCGGGGAAGGTGGGGGCTGAAGCTTTCTTT. This translates into CASSPPGKVGAEAFF.

This clonotype was picked up a small number of times. This sequence joins TRBV6-5 and TRBJ1-1, with 7 bases lining up with TRBD1. V was clipped by 2 bases and J by 7 bases; unmatched bases: 10. The germline V gene has CDR1 MNHEY and CDR2 SVGAGI. The CDR3 contains 15 residues. CDR3 amino acids: CASSYAGTVGDEAFF. In nucleotides, the CDR3 is TGTGCCAGCAGTTACGCCGGGACAGTTGGTGATGAAGCTTTCTTT.

The chain combines TRBV5-1 with TRBJ2-7, with 8 nucleotides matching TRBD1. This CDR3 has 14 residues. Germline V lookup: CDR1 SGHRS, CDR2 YFSETQ. Trimming at V came to 0 bases and at J to 6 bases, leaving 5 bases not matched to a gene. CDR3: CASSLGQGAVEQYF. CDR3 DNA sequence: TGCGCCAGCAGCTTGGGTCAGGGGGCTGTCGAGCAGTACTTC.

At least ten counts were recorded for this clonotype. The gene calls are TRBV2 and TRBJ2-3; TRBD1 is a possible D gene (6 bases). The CDR3 is 13 amino acids. V was pared by 6 bases and J by 2 bases, with 9 bases between. Germline V gives CDR1 SNHLY, CDR2 FYNNEI. The CDR3 here is CASRGDNTDTQYF. The CDR3 DNA reads TGTGCCAGCAGGGGGGACAACACAGATACGCAGTATTTT. The complete variable domain, with remaining parts taken from reference TRBV2 and TRBJ2-3, reads EPEVTQTPSHQVTQMGQEVILRCVPISNHLYFYWYRQILGQKVEFLVSFYNNEISEKSEIFDDQFSVERPDGSNFTLKIRSTKLEDSAMYFCASRGDNTDTQYFGPGTRLTVL.

A few counts support this clonotype. The rearrangement uses TRBV14 and TRBJ1-2, with a tentative D call TRBD1 (6 bases). Germline V lookup: CDR1 SGHDN, CDR2 FVKESK. This CDR3 spans 16 amino acids. The ends were cut back, 1 base at V and 8 bases at J, with 20 bases in the middle. The CDR3 sequence: CASSQARTAGLRGYTF. DNA for the CDR3: TGTGCCAGCAGCCAAGCCCGGACAGCGGGTCTTCGGGGCTACACCTTC.

This clonotype has only a few counts. The rearrangement links TRBV6-5 to TRBJ2-7, with D possibly matching TRBD1 (5 bases). Germline V gene sequence: CDR1 MNHEY, CDR2 SVGAGI. Trimming pared 0 bases from V and 5 bases from J, leaving 17 bases between. This CDR3 contains 16 residues. CDR3 in DNA: TGTGCCAGCAGTTACTCGCCCAGGGTAGTGTGGAACGAGCAGTACTTC. Protein sequence: CASSYSPRVVWNEQYF.

This clonotype came up a few times. The chain has TRBV15 and TRBJ2-1; 12 bases fit TRBD1. The V segment lost 5 bases and the J segment 6 bases; nucleotides outside the gene matches: 5. Germline V CDR1 and CDR2: LNHNV, YYDKDF (reference sequence). The CDR3 loop spans 15 amino acids. The CDR3 bases are TGTGCCACCAGCGGGGGACAGGGGGCTTCCAATGAGCAGTTCTTC. Amino acids: CATSGGQGASNEQFF.

The table lists this clonotype with many counts. Sequence at one end of the junction differs from germline and may be a read error. The chain is built from TRBV7-8 and TRBJ2-7; D gene uncertain. The CDR3 spans 13 residues. Germline V CDR1 and CDR2: SGHVS, FQNEAQ. The CDR3 region has the DNA TGTGCCAGCAGCTTAAGCGCTTCCTCCGAGCAGTACTTC. Residues: CASSLSASSEQYF.